These 12 T cell receptor beta chains were all obtained from the same sample, sequenced in a study of technical replicates of blood from several donors. Libraries were prepared by immunoSEQ multiplex PCR; TCRdb keeps only in-frame clonotypes and omits some of them. This sample has tens of thousands of clones; 80% to 95% occur once, and the top ten carry approximately 0.3%. The specimen sequenced was T cells isolated from PBMCs. The receptors shown here come from a human donor in good health.

The chain links TRBV7-6 to TRBJ2-3, with TRBD1 identical over 7 bases. With 4 bases clipped from V and 2 bases from J, the junction kept 6 bases outside the gene matches. CDR3 length: 15 amino acids. CDR1 is SGHVS, CDR2 FNYEAQ, per germline. CDR3 sequence (DNA): TGTGCCAGCAGCTCGGGACAGACGACCACAGATACGCAGTATTTT. This gives the protein CASSSGQTTTDTQYF.

V is TRBV9 and J is TRBJ2-2; 9 nucleotides match TRBD1. CDR1 is SGDLS and CDR2 is YYNGEE in the germline V gene. This CDR3 region has 16 residues. Germline trimming cut 4 bases from V and 1 base from J; bases unmatched to any gene: 5. CDR3 in amino acids: CASSPRTGENTGELFF. In DNA, the CDR3 is TGTGCCAGCAGCCCCCGGACAGGGGAGAACACCGGGGAGCTGTTTTTT.

The chain joins TRBV11-3 to TRBJ1-2; the D is unclear. Trimming pared 4 bases from V and 0 bases from J, leaving 15 bases between. The CDR3 is 16 residues long. Germline loops: CDR1 SGHNT, CDR2 YENEEA. The CDR3 bases are TGTGCCAGCAGCTCCCATACACCATACCCTAACTATGGCTACACCTTC. This sequence encodes CASSSHTPYPNYGYTF.

The J gene is TRBJ2-3, the V gene TRBV19; D is uncertain. The germline V gene has CDR1 LNHDA and CDR2 SQIVND (reference sequence). V lost 4 bases and J 1 base, leaving 9 bases between the germline ends. The CDR3 loop spans 14 amino acids. This chain's CDR3 is CASSTGRRTDTQYF. The CDR3 coding sequence is TGTGCCAGTAGTACGGGTCGTCGCACAGATACGCAGTATTTT.

This chain connects TRBV19 to TRBJ2-1; 7 positions match TRBD1. The CDR3 has 15 amino acids. Trimming took 5 bases from V and 12 from J; bases not matched to a gene: 16. Germline values: CDR1 LNHDA, CDR2 SQIVND (reference sequence). CDR3 nucleotides: TGTGCCAGTAGTGGACCGGGACAGTTAGGCATTGTGCAGTTCTTC. It translates to CASSGPGQLGIVQFF. The complete variable domain, with remaining parts taken from reference TRBV19 and TRBJ2-1, reads DGGITQSPKYLFRKEGQNVTLSCEQNLNHDAMYWYRQDPGQGLRLIYYSQIVNDFQKGDIAEGYSVSREKKESFPLTVTSAQKNPTAFYLCASSGPGQLGIVQFFGPGTRLTVL.

The V gene is TRBV9, the J gene TRBJ1-2; 8 bases are shared with TRBD1. CDR3 length equals 15 residues. V dropped 6 bases and J dropped 7; count of bases not matched to a gene: 14. Germline lookup yields CDR1 SGDLS and CDR2 YYNGEE. Here the CDR3 DNA reads TGTGCCAGCATCTCAGGGGGCCGCAGGATGGGTGGCTACACCTTC. This encodes CASISGGRRMGGYTF.

The J gene is TRBJ2-2, the V gene TRBV30; D possibly corresponds to TRBD1 (5 bases). CDR1 is GTSNPN and CDR2 is SVGIG in the germline V gene (reference sequence). This CDR3 has 14 amino acids. V was trimmed by 3 bases and J by 2 bases, leaving 10 bases between them. The CDR3 region is CAWRGRLNTGELFF. The CDR3 DNA follows: TGTGCCTGGAGGGGGCGTCTCAACACCGGGGAGCTGTTTTTT. Full variable domain (outside the CDR3, taken from reference TRBV30 and TRBJ2-2): SQTIHQWPATLVQPVGSPLSLECTVEGTSNPNLYWYRQAAGRGLQLLFYSVGIGQISSEVPQNLSASRPQDRQFILSSKKLLLSDSGFYLCAWRGRLNTGELFFGEGSRLTVL.

The J gene is TRBJ2-5, the V gene TRBV6-5, with TRBD2 identical over 8 bases. The CDR3 is 11 residues long. The germline gives CDR1 MNHEY, CDR2 SVGAGI. V was pared by 7 bases and J by 7 bases, with 2 bases of the junction left unmatched. DNA of the CDR3: TGTGCCAGCAACCTAGCGGGGACCCAGTACTTC. Translated, it gives CASNLAGTQYF.

This chain uses TRBV2 with TRBJ2-5, with 7 bases identical to TRBD1. J lost 2 bases, V lost 6 bases, and 9 bases had no gene match. CDR1 and CDR2 (germline): SNHLY, FYNNEI. The length of the CDR3 is 15 residues. This CDR3 reads CASSRQGWVQETQYF. CDR3 coding DNA: TGTGCCAGCAGCCGACAGGGCTGGGTACAAGAGACCCAGTACTTC.

This chain joins TRBV29-1 and TRBJ2-1; 9 positions match TRBD1. V dropped 6 bases and J dropped 12; count of bases not matched to a gene: 6. The CDR3 loop spans 11 amino acids. CDR1 is SQVTM, CDR2 ANQGSEA, per germline. The CDR3 nucleotides read TGCAGCGTCAAACAGGGGGCAGCGCAGTTCTTC. This codes for CSVKQGAAQFF.

A few counts support this clone. The J gene is TRBJ1-1, the V gene TRBV19, with D perhaps matching TRBD1 (6 bases). CDR3 size: 13 residues. V gave up 7 bases and J gave up 5 bases, with 14 bases separating them. From germline, CDR1 is LNHDA and CDR2 SQIVND (reference sequence). The CDR3 DNA follows: TGTGCCAGTACCCTTCCTAGGGGGACTGAAGCTTTCTTT. Encoded protein: CASTLPRGTEAFF.

The sample holds one count of this clone. V gene TRBV9 combines with J gene TRBJ2-1; TRBD2 matches at 10 bases. CDR3 size: 13 residues. Germline lookup yields CDR1 SGDLS and CDR2 YYNGEE. The V gene end was trimmed by 2 bases and the J gene end by 10 bases; junction bases not matched to a gene: 3. The CDR3 DNA reads as TGTGCCAGCAGCGTTCCAGCGGGGGGGGAGCAGTTCTTC. Its translation: CASSVPAGGEQFF.